This is a list of T cell receptor beta chains from one sample in a study of T cell clones after liver transplantation. TCRdb's copy holds only in-frame clones and misses some; the assay was immunoSEQ multiplex PCR. Among roughly 80,000 clones, less than 85% were seen once, and the ten largest hold roughly 2.8%. Material: CD4+ T cells from blood, obtained at the 22-month timepoint. The receptors here all came from a human patient who received a liver transplant. Part of the T cells may come from the graft donor. Both conserved end residues are part of each CDR3. A D gene is named only where the DNA matches it firmly. Rows may omit the clone size; those that give it use once, few, many or a size class.

V	D	size	J	CDR3	DNA
TRBV18	.	.	TRBJ1-4	CASSFLGQPNEKLFF	TGTGCCAGCTCATTTCTCGGGCAGCCTAATGAAAAACTGTTTTTT
TRBV20-1	.	.	TRBJ1-1	CSARDEGAFF	TGCAGTGCTAGAGATGAGGGCGCTTTCTTT
TRBV9	.	.	TRBJ1-5	CASSVSSLGGNQPQHF	TGTGCCAGCAGCGTTAGTAGCCTAGGGGGCAATCAGCCCCAGCATTTT
TRBV5-6	.	.	TRBJ2-1	CASSSISGQNNEQFF	TGTGCCAGCAGCTCGATAAGCGGCCAGAACAATGAGCAGTTCTTC
TRBV5-1	.	once	TRBJ2-3	CASSPLSGTDTQYF	TGCGCCAGCAGCCCTTTATCAGGCACAGATACGCAGTATTTT
TRBV11-2	TRBD1	.	TRBJ2-7	CASSDGTGWGEQYF	TGTGCCAGCAGCGACGGGACAGGGTGGGGCGAGCAGTACTTC
TRBV5-4	TRBD2	.	TRBJ2-4	CASSLGTSGGNIQYF	TGTGCCAGCAGCTTGGGCACTAGCGGCGGGAACATTCAGTACTTC
TRBV5-6	.	.	TRBJ2-2	CASSTLRIPKGGELFF	TGTGCCAGCAGCACCCTAAGGATTCCCAAGGGCGGGGAGCTGTTTTTT
TRBV9	.	.	TRBJ1-5	CASSTQADQPQHF	TGTGCCAGCAGCACCCAGGCGGATCAGCCCCAGCATTTT
TRBV5-1	.	.	TRBJ2-6	CASMGGSRGANVLTF	TGCGCCAGCATGGGTGGGAGTAGAGGGGCCAACGTCCTGACTTTC
TRBV7-2	TRBD1	.	TRBJ2-1	CASSLDRLDEQFF	TGTGCCAGCAGCTTGGACAGGTTAGATGAGCAGTTCTTC
TRBV27	.	once	TRBJ1-2	CASSLRWGYGYTF	TGTGCCAGCAGTTTAAGATGGGGCTATGGCTACACCTTC
TRBV18	TRBD1	.	TRBJ2-7	CASSPYRGTGAYEQYF	TGTGCCAGCTCACCCTATAGGGGGACAGGGGCCTACGAGCAGTACTTC
TRBV7-6	.	.	TRBJ2-1	CASSLNRGNYNEQFF	TGTGCCAGCAGCTTAAACCGGGGTAACTACAATGAGCAGTTCTTC
TRBV29-1	.	.	TRBJ2-3	CSVERGSTDTQYF	TGCAGCGTTGAGAGGGGAAGCACAGATACGCAGTATTTT
TRBV18	TRBD1	.	TRBJ2-1	CASSPVDRGDPNEQFF	TGTGCCAGCTCACCCGTGGACAGGGGGGACCCCAATGAGCAGTTCTTC
TRBV9	TRBD2	.	TRBJ2-5	CASSSQRGGRETQYF	TGTGCCAGCAGCTCCCAGCGGGGGGGCCGGGAGACCCAGTACTTC
TRBV4-2	TRBD1	once	TRBJ1-5	CASSRDRARSNQPQHF	TGTGCCAGCAGCCGTGACAGGGCCCGAAGCAATCAGCCCCAGCATTTT
TRBV9	TRBD1	.	TRBJ2-2	CASTLLDREGLFF	TGTGCCAGCACCCTCTTGGACAGGGAAGGGCTGTTTTTT
TRBV6-5	.	.	TRBJ2-7	CASSRQYSYEQYF	TGTGCCAGCAGTCGACAGTACTCCTACGAGCAGTACTTC
TRBV7-9	.	.	TRBJ2-7	CASSSRTTSLREQYF	TGTGCCAGCAGCTCCCGCACTACCTCTCTACGCGAGCAGTACTTC
TRBV6-5	.	.	TRBJ2-5	CASSYGRGYQETQYF	TGTGCCAGCAGTTACGGTCGGGGCTACCAAGAGACCCAGTACTTC
TRBV7-9	.	.	TRBJ1-3	CASSLSEVGNTIYF	TGTGCCAGCAGTTTAAGCGAGGTCGGAAACACCATATATTTT
TRBV7-9	TRBD1	.	TRBJ1-6	CASRGQGNSPLHF	TGTGCCAGCAGAGGACAGGGTAATTCACCCCTCCACTTT
TRBV6-5	TRBD1	.	TRBJ1-2	CASGTGGGGYTF	TGTGCCAGCGGGACAGGGGGCGGTGGCTACACCTTC
TRBV6-5	.	.	TRBJ1-1	CASSSHSSGDGTEAFF	TGTGCCAGCAGTTCCCACTCATCGGGGGATGGCACTGAAGCTTTCTTT
TRBV5-4	.	.	TRBJ2-5	CASSLRAYWEETQYF	TGTGCCAGCAGCTTGAGGGCTTACTGGGAAGAGACCCAGTACTTC
TRBV7-9	.	.	TRBJ2-7	CASSPSRVDEQYF	TGTGCCAGCAGCCCTTCCAGGGTGGATGAGCAGTACTTC
TRBV7-9	.	.	TRBJ2-1	CASSRSRLGGNEQFF	TGTGCCAGCAGTCGTAGTCGGTTGGGGGGCAATGAGCAGTTCTTC
TRBV4-1	TRBD1	.	TRBJ1-1	CASSPRAELNRGRGDEAFF	TGCGCCAGCAGTCCCCGGGCCGAGCTAAACAGGGGGCGAGGGGATGAAGCTTTCTTT
TRBV11-2	.	.	TRBJ2-5	CASSLRETQYF	TGTGCCAGCAGCTTACGCGAGACCCAGTACTTC
TRBV18	.	once	TRBJ2-2	CASSPFGVRESSGELFF	TGTGCCAGCTCACCATTCGGTGTACGGGAGTCGTCCGGGGAGCTGTTTTTT
TRBV7-2	.	.	TRBJ1-1	CASRQQGNTEAFF	TGTGCCAGCAGACAACAGGGGAACACTGAAGCTTTCTTT
TRBV14	TRBD2	.	TRBJ2-2	CASSRGRASGELFF	TGTGCCAGCAGCCGAGGGAGGGCCTCCGGGGAGCTGTTTTTT
TRBV7-2	.	few	TRBJ1-2	CASSFAGDVGGYTF	TGTGCCAGCAGCTTTGCAGGGGATGTGGGAGGCTACACCTTC
TRBV5-6	.	.	TRBJ1-2	CASSLSLTRSYGYTF	TGTGCCAGCAGCTTGTCCCTCACGAGGTCCTATGGCTACACCTTC
TRBV2	TRBD1	.	TRBJ1-2	CASTGLTGGYGYTF	TGTGCCAGCACCGGCTTGACAGGGGGCTATGGCTACACCTTC
TRBV6-5	TRBD1	.	TRBJ2-2	CATQGAGELFF	TGTGCCACCCAGGGGGCCGGGGAGCTGTTTTTT
TRBV2	TRBD1	.	TRBJ2-3	CASSGQGWETDTQYF	TGTGCCAGCAGTGGACAGGGGTGGGAGACAGATACGCAGTATTTT
TRBV6-5	.	.	TRBJ2-2	CASSSTPHTGELFF	TGTGCCAGCAGTTCCACCCCCCACACCGGGGAGCTGTTTTTT
TRBV15	TRBD1	.	TRBJ2-5	CATSRPDRGSETQYF	TGTGCCACCAGCAGACCCGACAGGGGGTCGGAGACCCAGTACTTC
TRBV11-2	TRBD2	.	TRBJ2-7	CASSSPSSGIYEQYF	TGTGCCAGCAGCTCCCCTTCTAGCGGGATCTACGAGCAGTACTTC
TRBV28	TRBD2	.	TRBJ2-4	CASSLPSGRDIQYF	TGTGCCAGCAGTTTACCTAGCGGGAGAGACATTCAGTACTTC
TRBV19	.	once	TRBJ1-5	CASSISVGGHQPQHF	TGTGCCAGTAGTATAAGCGTGGGGGGCCATCAGCCCCAGCATTTT
TRBV6-6	TRBD2	.	TRBJ2-3	CASSLEGGPVDTQYF	TGTGCCAGCAGTTTGGAGGGAGGGCCAGTGGATACGCAGTATTTT
TRBV7-3	.	.	TRBJ2-2	CASSFQPNTGELFF	TGTGCCAGCAGCTTTCAGCCGAACACCGGGGAGCTGTTTTTT
TRBV6-6	.	.	TRBJ1-5	CASSYDHSQNQPQHF	TGTGCCAGCAGTTACGACCATTCCCAAAATCAGCCCCAGCATTTT
TRBV10-3	.	.	TRBJ1-5	CAISRDPQSQPQHF	TGTGCCATCAGCCGGGACCCTCAAAGTCAGCCCCAGCATTTT
TRBV15	.	.	TRBJ1-4	CATSKGFANEKLFF	TGTGCCACCAGCAAAGGGTTCGCTAATGAAAAACTGTTTTTT
TRBV9	.	few	TRBJ2-1	CASSHGGSSYNEQFF	TGTGCCAGCAGCCATGGGGGGAGCTCCTACAATGAGCAGTTCTTC
TRBV28	.	few	TRBJ1-5	CASAPSGKSLNQPQHF	TGTGCCAGCGCCCCTTCCGGAAAGTCTCTCAATCAGCCCCAGCATTTT
TRBV7-8	TRBD1	few	TRBJ1-5	CASSLVAGQGGNQPQHF	TGTGCCAGCAGCTTAGTAGCGGGACAGGGAGGCAATCAGCCCCAGCATTTT
TRBV28	.	.	TRBJ2-1	CASGNRDIQFF	TGTGCCAGCGGAAACCGGGACATTCAATTCTTC
TRBV7-6	.	.	TRBJ2-7	CASSAETTGNSYEQYF	TGTGCCAGCAGCGCGGAAACGACAGGAAACTCCTACGAGCAGTACTTC
TRBV27	.	.	TRBJ2-5	CASSPRLAATQETQYF	TGTGCCAGCAGTCCCCGGCTAGCTGCCACCCAAGAGACCCAGTACTTC